This paragraph reports one T cell receptor beta chain. The antigen remains undetermined. These data belong to a study of OX40 agonist ivuxolimab in advanced cancers. About the research overall: Treatment received earlier with anti-PD-1, anti-PD-L1 or anti-CTLA-4 agents was allowed, and 40% had some. The study, taken as a whole, reports: Expanded clones were, on average, more numerous in CD8+ T cells than in CD4+.

The repertoire was sequenced with immunoSEQ multiplex PCR; TCRdb's copy has only in-frame clones and lacks some. The sample shows tens of thousands of clones, about 87% of them seen only once. The germline V gene encodes CDR1 MRHNA and CDR2 SNTAGT. The CDR3 extends over 14 amino acids. Trimming cost V 8 bases and J 4 bases; bases outside gene matches: 8. V is TRBV6-4 and J is TRBJ2-1, with 7 bases aligning to TRBD1. This receptor was obtained from an adult with an advanced solid tumor such as melanoma, head and neck, liver or kidney cancer. The sequencing used CD4+ or CD8+ T cells sorted from blood, collected in a trial of the OX40 agonist ivuxolimab. CDR3 DNA sequence: TGTGCCAGCGGCGCCGGGACAGAATACAATGAGCAGTTCTTC. Protein product: CASGAGTEYNEQFF.